The present entry profiles one T cell receptor beta chain with its context. The authors reverse transcribed all of the isolated RNA, so sequencing captured expressed TCRB transcripts. TCRdb's copy holds only in-frame clones and misses some; the assay was immunoSEQ multiplex PCR. Counted here are hundreds of thousands of clones, about 10% occurring once; the ten biggest clones make up 0.03% to 0.04%. The source of the sample is a study of beta chain features in type 1 diabetes. Germline CDR1 and CDR2: SGHAT and FQNNGV. Losses at the gene ends were 5 bases for V and 5 bases for J; bases not matched to a gene: 10. This CDR3 has 16 amino acids.

The chain employs TRBV11-2 and TRBJ2-7; 12 bases are a match to TRBD2. The source of this sequence is a woman between 18 and 29 years old in good health. Sequences were obtained from naive CD4+ T cells from blood. In DNA, the CDR3 is TGTGCCAGCAGCCCACGGCGACTAGCGGGAGTACACGAGCAGTACTTC. This sequence encodes CASSPRRLAGVHEQYF.